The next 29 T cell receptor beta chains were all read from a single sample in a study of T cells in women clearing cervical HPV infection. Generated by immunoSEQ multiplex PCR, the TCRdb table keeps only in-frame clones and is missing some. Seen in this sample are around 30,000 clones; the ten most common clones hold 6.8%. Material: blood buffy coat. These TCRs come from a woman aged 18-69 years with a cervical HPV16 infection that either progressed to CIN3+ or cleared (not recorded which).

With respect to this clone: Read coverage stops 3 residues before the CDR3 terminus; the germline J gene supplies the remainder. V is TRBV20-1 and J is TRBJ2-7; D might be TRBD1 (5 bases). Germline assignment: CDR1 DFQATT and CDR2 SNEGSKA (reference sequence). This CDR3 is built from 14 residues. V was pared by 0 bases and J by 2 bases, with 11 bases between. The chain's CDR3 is CSARDEFRAYEQYF. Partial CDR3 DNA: TGCAGTGCTAGAGATGAGTTCAGGGCCTACGAG.

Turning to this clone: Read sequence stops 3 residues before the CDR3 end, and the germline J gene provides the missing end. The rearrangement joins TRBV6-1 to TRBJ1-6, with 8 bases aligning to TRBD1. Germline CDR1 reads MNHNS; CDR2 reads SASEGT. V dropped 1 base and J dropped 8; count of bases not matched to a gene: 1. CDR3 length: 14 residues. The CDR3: CASSEGTGHSPLHF. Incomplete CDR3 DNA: TGTGCCAGCAGTGAAGGGACAGGGCATTCACCC.

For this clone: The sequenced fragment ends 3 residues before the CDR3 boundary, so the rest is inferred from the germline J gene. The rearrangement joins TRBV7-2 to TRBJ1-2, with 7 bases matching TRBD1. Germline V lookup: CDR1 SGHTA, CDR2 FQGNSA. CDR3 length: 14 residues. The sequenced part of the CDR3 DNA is TGTGCCAGCAGACCAGGGGGGACTTTCTACGAC. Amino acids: CASRPGGTFYD. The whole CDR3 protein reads CASRPGGTFYDYTF.

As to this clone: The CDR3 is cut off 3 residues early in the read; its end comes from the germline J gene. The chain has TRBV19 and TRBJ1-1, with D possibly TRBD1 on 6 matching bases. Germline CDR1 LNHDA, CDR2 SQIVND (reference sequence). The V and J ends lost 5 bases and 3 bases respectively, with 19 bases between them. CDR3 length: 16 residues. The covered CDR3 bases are TGTGCCAGTAGTCTTGGTCTGGGCAGGGGACACACTGAA. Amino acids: CASSLGLGRGHTE. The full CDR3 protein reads CASSLGLGRGHTEAFF.

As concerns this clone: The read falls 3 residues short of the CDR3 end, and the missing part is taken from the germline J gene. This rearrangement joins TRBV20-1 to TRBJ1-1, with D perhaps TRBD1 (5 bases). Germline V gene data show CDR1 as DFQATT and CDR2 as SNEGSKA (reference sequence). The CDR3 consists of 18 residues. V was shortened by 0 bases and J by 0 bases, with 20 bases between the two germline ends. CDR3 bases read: TGCAGTGCTAGAGATTTTTCCCTTACGGCAGGGATGAACACTGAA. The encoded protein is CSARDFSLTAGMNTE. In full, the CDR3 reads CSARDFSLTAGMNTEAFF.

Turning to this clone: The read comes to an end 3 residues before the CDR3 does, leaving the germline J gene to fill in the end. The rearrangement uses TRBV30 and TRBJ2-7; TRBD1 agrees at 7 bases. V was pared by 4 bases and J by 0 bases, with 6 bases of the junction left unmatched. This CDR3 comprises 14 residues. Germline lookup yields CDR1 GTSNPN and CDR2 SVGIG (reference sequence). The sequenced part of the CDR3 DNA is TGTGCCTGGATGGCAAGGGGGCCCTCCTACGAG. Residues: CAWMARGPSYE. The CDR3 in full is CAWMARGPSYEQYF.

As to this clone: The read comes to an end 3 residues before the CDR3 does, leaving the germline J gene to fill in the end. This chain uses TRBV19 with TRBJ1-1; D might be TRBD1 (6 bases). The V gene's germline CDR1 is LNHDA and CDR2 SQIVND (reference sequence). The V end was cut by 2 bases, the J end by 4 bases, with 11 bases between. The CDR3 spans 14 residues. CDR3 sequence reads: CASSIPGDGTEAFF. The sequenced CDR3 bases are TGTGCCAGTAGTATACCAGGGGATGGCACTGAA.

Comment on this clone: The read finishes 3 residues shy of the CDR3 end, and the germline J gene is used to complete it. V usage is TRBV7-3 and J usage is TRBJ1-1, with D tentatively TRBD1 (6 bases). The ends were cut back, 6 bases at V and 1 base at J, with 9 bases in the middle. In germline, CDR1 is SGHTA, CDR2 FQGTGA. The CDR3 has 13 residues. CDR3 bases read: TGTGCCAGCAGGGAGACAGGGAACACTGAA. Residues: CASRETGNTE. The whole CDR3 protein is CASRETGNTEAFF.

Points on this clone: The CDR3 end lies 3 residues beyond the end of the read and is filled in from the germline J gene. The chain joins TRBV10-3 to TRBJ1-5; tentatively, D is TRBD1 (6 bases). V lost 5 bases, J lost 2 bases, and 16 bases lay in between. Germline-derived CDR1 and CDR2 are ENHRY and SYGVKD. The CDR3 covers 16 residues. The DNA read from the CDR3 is TGTGCCATCAGTCCGGGGACATTGGGAGGCAATCAGCCC. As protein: CAISPGTLGGNQP. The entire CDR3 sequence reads CAISPGTLGGNQPQHF.

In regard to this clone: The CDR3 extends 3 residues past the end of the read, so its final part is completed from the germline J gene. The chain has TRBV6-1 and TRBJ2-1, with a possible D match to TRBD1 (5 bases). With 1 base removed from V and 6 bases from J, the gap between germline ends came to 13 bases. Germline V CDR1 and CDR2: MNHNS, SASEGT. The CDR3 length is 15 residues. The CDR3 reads CASSEEGWGGNEQFF. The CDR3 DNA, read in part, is TGTGCCAGCAGTGAAGAGGGGTGGGGTGGCAATGAG.

The part of the CDR3 DNA that was read is TGTGCCAGTAGTACCAGACTAGCGGGAGGACCTAATGAC. Translating it yields CASSTRLAGGPND. The complete CDR3 reads CASSTRLAGGPNDYTF. V and J are TRBV19 and TRBJ1-2; D unclear. The read terminates 3 residues before the CDR3 end, so the remaining end is supplied by the germline J gene. The CDR3 has 16 residues. Germline values: CDR1 LNHDA, CDR2 SQIVND (reference sequence).

The CDR3 spells CASSPATSGSYEQYF. The sequenced CDR3 bases are TGTGCCAGCAGTCCAGCGACTAGCGGGAGTTACGAG. V usage is TRBV2 and J usage is TRBJ2-7, with 12 bases that match TRBD2. The CDR3 end lies 3 residues beyond the end of the read and is filled in from the germline J gene. V was pared by 5 bases and J by 4 bases, with 6 bases of the junction left unmatched. Germline loops: CDR1 SNHLY, CDR2 FYNNEI. CDR3 length: 15 amino acids.

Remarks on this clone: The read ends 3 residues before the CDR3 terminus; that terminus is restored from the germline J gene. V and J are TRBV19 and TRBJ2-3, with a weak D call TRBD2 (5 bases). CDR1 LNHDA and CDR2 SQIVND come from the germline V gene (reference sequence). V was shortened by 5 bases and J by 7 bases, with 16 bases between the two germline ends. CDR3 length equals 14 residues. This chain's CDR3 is CASSREGVRNTQYF. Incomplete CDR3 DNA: TGTGCCAGTAGTCGCGAGGGTGTCCGTAATACG. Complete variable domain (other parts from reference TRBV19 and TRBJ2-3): DGGITQSPKYLFRKEGQNVTLSCEQNLNHDAMYWYRQDPGQGLRLIYYSQIVNDFQKGDIAEGYSVSREKKESFPLTVTSAQKNPTAFYLCASSREGVRNTQYFGPGTRLTVL.

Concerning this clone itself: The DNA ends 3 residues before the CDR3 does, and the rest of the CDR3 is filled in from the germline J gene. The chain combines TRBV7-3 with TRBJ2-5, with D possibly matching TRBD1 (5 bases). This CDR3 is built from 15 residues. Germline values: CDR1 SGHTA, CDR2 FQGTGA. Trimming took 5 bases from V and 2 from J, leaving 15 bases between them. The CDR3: CASSHGPGPQETQYF. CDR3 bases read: TGTGCCAGCAGCCATGGGCCAGGGCCGCAAGAGACC.

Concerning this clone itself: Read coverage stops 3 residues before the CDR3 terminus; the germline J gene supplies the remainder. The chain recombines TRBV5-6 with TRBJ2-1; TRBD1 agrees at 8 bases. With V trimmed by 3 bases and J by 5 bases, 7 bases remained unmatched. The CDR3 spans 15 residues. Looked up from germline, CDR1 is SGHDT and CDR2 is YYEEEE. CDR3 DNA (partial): TGTGCCAGCAGCTCAATAGGACAGGGAAACAATGAG. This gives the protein CASSSIGQGNNE. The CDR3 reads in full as CASSSIGQGNNEQFF. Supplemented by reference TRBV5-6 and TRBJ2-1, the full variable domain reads DAGVTQSPTHLIKTRGQQVTLRCSPKSGHDTVSWYQQALGQGPQFIFQYYEEEERQRGNFPDRFSGHQFPNYSSELNVNALLLGDSALYLCASSSIGQGNNEQFFGPGTRLTVL.

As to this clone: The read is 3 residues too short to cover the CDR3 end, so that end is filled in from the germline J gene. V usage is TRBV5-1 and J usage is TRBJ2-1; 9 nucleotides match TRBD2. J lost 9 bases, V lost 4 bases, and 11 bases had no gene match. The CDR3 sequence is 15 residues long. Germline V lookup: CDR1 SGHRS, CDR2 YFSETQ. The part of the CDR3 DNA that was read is TGCGCCAGCAGCATAGGTTCTAGCGGGATTTTTGAG. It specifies CASSIGSSGIFE. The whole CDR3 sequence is CASSIGSSGIFEQFF.

This chain's CDR3 is CASSLREGATYEQYF. The CDR3 DNA, read in part, is TGTGCCAGCAGCTTAAGAGAGGGGGCCACCTACGAG. The chain carries TRBV7-2 and TRBJ2-7; 7 positions agree with TRBD1. The CDR3 goes on 3 residues after the read ends, and that part is filled in from the germline J gene. This CDR3 has 15 residues. From germline, CDR1 is SGHTA and CDR2 FQGNSA. V lost 2 bases, J lost 2 bases, and 6 bases stayed unmatched.

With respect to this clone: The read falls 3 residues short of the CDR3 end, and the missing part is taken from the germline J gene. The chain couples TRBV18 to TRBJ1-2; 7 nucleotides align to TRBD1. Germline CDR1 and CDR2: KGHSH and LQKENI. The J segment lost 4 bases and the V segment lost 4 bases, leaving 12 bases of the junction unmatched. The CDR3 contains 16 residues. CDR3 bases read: TGTGCCAGCTCACTCGACAGGGTGAAAATTTCCTATGGC. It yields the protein CASSLDRVKISYG. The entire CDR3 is CASSLDRVKISYGYTF.

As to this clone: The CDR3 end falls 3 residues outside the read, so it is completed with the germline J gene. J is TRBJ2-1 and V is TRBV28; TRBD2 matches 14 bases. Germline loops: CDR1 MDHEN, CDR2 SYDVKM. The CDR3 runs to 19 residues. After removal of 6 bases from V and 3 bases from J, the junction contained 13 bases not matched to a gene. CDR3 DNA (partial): TGTGCCAGCAGAACCCTCCCGGGACTAGCGGGAGTCATCTACAATGAG. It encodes CASRTLPGLAGVIYNE. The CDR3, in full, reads CASRTLPGLAGVIYNEQFF.

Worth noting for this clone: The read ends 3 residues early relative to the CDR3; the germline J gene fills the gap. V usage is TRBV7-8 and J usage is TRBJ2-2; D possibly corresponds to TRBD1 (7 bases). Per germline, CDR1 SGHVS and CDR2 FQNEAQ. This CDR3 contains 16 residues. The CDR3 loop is CASSPTAGQSNEKLFF. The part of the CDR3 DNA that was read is TGTGCCAGCAGCCCCACCGCGGGACAGAGTAATGAAAAG.

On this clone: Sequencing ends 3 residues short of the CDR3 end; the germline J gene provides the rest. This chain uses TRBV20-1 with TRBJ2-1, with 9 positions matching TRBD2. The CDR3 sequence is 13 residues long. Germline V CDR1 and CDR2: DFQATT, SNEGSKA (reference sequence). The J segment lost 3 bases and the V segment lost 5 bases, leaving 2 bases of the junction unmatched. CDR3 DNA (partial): TGCAGTGCTGAAGCGGGAGGCTACAATGAG. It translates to CSAEAGGYNE. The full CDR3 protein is CSAEAGGYNEQFF.

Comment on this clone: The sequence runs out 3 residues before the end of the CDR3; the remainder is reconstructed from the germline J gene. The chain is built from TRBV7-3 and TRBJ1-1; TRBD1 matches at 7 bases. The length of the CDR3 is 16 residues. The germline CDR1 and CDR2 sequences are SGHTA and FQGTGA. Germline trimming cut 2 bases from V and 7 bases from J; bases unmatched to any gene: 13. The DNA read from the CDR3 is TGTGCCAGCAGCTTAGGACCCCGGACAGGCCGTGGTGAA. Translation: CASSLGPRTGRGE. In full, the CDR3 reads CASSLGPRTGRGEAFF.

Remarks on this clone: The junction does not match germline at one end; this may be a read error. CDR3 loop: CASSVEDRSYYDYTF. CDR3 bases read: TGTGCCAGTAGTGTAGAAGACAGGTCTTACTACGAC. This rearrangement joins TRBV19 to TRBJ1-2; D might be TRBD1 (6 bases). The read stops 3 residues short of the end of the CDR3; the missing end is completed from the germline J gene. Germline V gives CDR1 LNHDA, CDR2 SQIVND (reference sequence). This CDR3 region has 15 residues. Full variable domain (missing parts from reference TRBV19 and TRBJ1-2): DGGITQSPKYLFRKEGQNVTLSCEQNLNHDAMYWYRQDPGQGLRLIYYSQIVNDFQKGDIAEGYSVSREKKESFPLTVTSAQKNPTAFYLCASSVEDRSYYDYTFGSGTRLTVV.

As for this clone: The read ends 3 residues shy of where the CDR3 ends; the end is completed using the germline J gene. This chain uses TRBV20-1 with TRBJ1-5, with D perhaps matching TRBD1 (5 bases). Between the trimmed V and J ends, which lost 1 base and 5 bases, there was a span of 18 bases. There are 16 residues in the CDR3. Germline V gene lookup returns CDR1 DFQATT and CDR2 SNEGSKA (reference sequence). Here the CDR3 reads CSARAPLRGEDQPQHF. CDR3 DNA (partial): TGCAGTGCTAGAGCCCCCCTAAGGGGTGAGGATCAGCCC.

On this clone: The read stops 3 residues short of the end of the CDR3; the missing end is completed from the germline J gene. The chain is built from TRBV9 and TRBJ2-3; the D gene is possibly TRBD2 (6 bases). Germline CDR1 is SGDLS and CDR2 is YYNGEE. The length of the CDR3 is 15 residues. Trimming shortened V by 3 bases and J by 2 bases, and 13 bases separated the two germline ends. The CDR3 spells CASSDRDSPTDTQYF. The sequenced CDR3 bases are TGTGCCAGCAGCGACCGGGACTCTCCCACAGATACG.

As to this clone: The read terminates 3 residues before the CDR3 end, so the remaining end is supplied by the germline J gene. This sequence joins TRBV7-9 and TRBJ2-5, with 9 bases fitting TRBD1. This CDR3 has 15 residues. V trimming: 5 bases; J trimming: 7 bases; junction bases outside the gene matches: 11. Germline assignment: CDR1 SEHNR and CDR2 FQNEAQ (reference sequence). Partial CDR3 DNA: TGTGCCAGCAGCATCCGGGACAGGGTTGCTGGGACC. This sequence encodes CASSIRDRVAGT. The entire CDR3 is CASSIRDRVAGTQYF.

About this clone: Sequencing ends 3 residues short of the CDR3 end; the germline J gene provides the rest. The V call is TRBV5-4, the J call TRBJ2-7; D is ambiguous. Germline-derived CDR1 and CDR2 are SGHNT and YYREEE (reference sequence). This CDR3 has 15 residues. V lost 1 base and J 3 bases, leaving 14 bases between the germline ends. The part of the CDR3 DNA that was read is TGTGCCAGCAGCTTGAGTTCTTTAGGGTACTACGAG. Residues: CASSLSSLGYYE. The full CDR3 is CASSLSSLGYYEQYF.

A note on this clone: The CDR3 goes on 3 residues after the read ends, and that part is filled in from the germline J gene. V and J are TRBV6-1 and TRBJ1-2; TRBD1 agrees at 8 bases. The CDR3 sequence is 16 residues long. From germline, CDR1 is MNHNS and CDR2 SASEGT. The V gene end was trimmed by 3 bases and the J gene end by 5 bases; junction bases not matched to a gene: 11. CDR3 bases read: TGTGCCAGCAGTGAGGCCGAGGACAGGGTAGGGTATGGC. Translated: CASSEAEDRVGYG. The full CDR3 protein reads CASSEAEDRVGYGYTF.

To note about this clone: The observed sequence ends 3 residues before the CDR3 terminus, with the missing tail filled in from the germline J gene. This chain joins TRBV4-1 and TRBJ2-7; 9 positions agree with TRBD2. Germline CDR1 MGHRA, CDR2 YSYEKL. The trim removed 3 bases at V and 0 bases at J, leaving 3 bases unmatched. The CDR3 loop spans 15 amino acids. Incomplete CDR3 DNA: TGCGCCAGCAGCCACGGACTAGCGCCCTCCTACGAG. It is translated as CASSHGLAPSYE. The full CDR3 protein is CASSHGLAPSYEQYF.